This paragraph reports one TCR beta chain. No antigen is known for it. No base-level quality is on record; no much larger clone is a single base apart. Trimming accounts for 4 bases at V and 7 bases at J, while the number of junction bases matched to no gene is 13. The germline V gene supplies CDR1 LGHNA and CDR2 YNFKEQ. The CDR3 sequence holds 17 residues, the cysteine and phenylalanine included. Only CDR3 DNA remains: 51 bases, in frame from the first base. Library prep was done by the immunoSEQ multiplex PCR assay. Here the immuneACCESS table is served through TCRdb, limited to in-frame sequences with V and J called. Missing clones are a known gap in these copies; in checked studies unresolved V genes cover under half, and the rest lacks a known reason. The sample table records about 84,000 clones; roughly 98% of these occur just once. The ten largest clones represent approximately 0.15% of the sample.

This entry is derived from a study of technical replicates of blood from four donors (dated by TCRdb to the late 2010s). This sequence originates from a human donor in good health. Material for sequencing was T cells isolated from PBMCs. The chain joins TRBV4-2 to TRBJ1-6, with 7 central nucleotides matching TRBD1. The DNA sequence is given as TGTGCCAGCAGCCGAGGCCAGGGGGGAGGTGGGAATTCACCCCTCCACTTT. It codes for CASSRGQGGGGNSPLHF.